Listed below are T cell receptor beta chains from one sample, sequenced in a study of blood T cell repertoires in COVID-19. Some clones are missing from TCRdb's copy, which holds only in-frame ones; the method was immunoSEQ multiplex PCR. The sample has hundreds of thousands of clones, approximately 92% seen once. The source material was PBMCs or T cells enriched from blood (not recorded which). The receptor source for this set is a man aged 18 to 30 who had recovered from COVID-19. CDR3s include the opening cysteine and the closing phenylalanine or tryptophan. A D gene is named only where the DNA matches it firmly. Size is omitted from some rows. Given values are once, few, many or a class for expanded clones.

14,TRBJ1-5,.,TRBV2,.,CASVDGDSNQPQHF,TGTGCCAGCGTCGACGGAGATAGCAATCAGCCCCAGCATTTT
15,TRBJ1-5,TRBD1,TRBV9,.,CASSVEGAGNQPQHF,TGTGCCAGCAGCGTAGAGGGGGCAGGCAATCAGCCCCAGCATTTT
13,TRBJ1-1,.,TRBV4-2,once,CASSQQENTEAFF,TGTGCCAGCAGCCAACAGGAAAACACTGAAGCTTTCTTT
15,TRBJ1-6,.,TRBV9,.,CASSVGNEGLSPLHF,TGTGCCAGCAGCGTAGGGAACGAGGGCTTGTCACCCCTCCACTTT
14,TRBJ1-5,.,TRBV5-6,.,CASSLAGVNQPQHF,TGTGCCAGCAGCTTGGCGGGGGTCAATCAGCCCCAGCATTTT
15,TRBJ2-5,TRBD2,TRBV5-1,.,CASSGLAGAQETQYF,TGCGCCAGCAGCGGACTAGCGGGGGCTCAAGAGACCCAGTACTTC
13,TRBJ2-7,TRBD1,TRBV2,.,CASSDRTGGEQYF,TGTGCCAGCAGTGATCGGACAGGGGGGGAGCAGTACTTC
14,TRBJ1-4,.,TRBV4-1,.,CASSRQGANEKLFF,TGCGCCAGCAGCCGGCAAGGAGCTAATGAAAAACTGTTTTTT
17,TRBJ2-7,.,TRBV6-1,many,CASSEFLGTLTSYEQYF,TGTGCCAGCAGTGAATTCCTGGGGACTCTGACCTCCTACGAGCAGTACTTC
13,TRBJ2-7,.,TRBV30,.,CAWSLGRAYEQYF,TGTGCCTGGAGCCTTGGGCGTGCCTACGAGCAGTACTTC
15,TRBJ1-5,.,TRBV5-8,.,CASSLTALRNQPQHF,TGTGCCAGCAGCTTGACCGCCCTGAGGAATCAGCCCCAGCATTTT
15,TRBJ1-5,.,TRBV19,.,CASSPPGGRGQPQHF,TGTGCCAGTAGTCCCCCGGGGGGAAGGGGTCAGCCCCAGCATTTT
15,TRBJ2-7,TRBD1,TRBV28,.,CASSLTGGFLYEQYF,TGTGCCAGCAGTCTGACAGGGGGCTTTCTATACGAGCAGTACTTC
13,TRBJ2-7,TRBD2,TRBV9,.,CASGPGLVREQYF,TGTGCCAGCGGACCGGGACTAGTTCGCGAGCAGTACTTC
15,TRBJ1-2,TRBD1,TRBV7-2,.,CASTLQGRTGYGYTF,TGTGCCAGCACCTTACAGGGGCGGACTGGCTATGGCTACACCTTC
14,TRBJ1-2,TRBD1,TRBV19,.,CASSKTGDRYGYTF,TGTGCCAGTAGCAAGACAGGGGACCGTTATGGCTACACCTTC
14,TRBJ2-7,TRBD1,TRBV9,.,CASSVGDRGYEQYF,TGTGCCAGCAGCGTAGGGGACAGGGGGTACGAGCAGTACTTC
16,TRBJ2-5,.,TRBV5-6,.,CASSLFGGLRQETQYF,TGTGCCAGCAGCTTGTTCGGGGGTTTGAGACAAGAGACCCAGTACTTC
15,TRBJ1-5,.,TRBV18,.,CVSSPQASLNQPQHF,TGTGTCAGCTCACCACAAGCTTCACTAAATCAGCCCCAGCATTTT
12,TRBJ2-2,.,TRBV5-4,.,CASSFYTGELFF,TGTGCCAGCAGCTTCTACACCGGGGAGCTGTTTTTT